The rows below give T cell receptor beta chains drawn from one sample of a study of blood T cell repertoires in COVID-19. Assay used: immunoSEQ multiplex PCR; TCRdb lists only in-frame clones, some missing. Of approximately 100,000 clones listed, 85% to 95% are singletons. Specimen: peripheral blood. The receptor set was obtained from a man between 45 and 60 years old with active COVID-19. Each CDR3 is given with its conserved first and last residue. D genes are given only for firm matches. A row's size may be missing; if present it is once, few, many or a size class.

V gene	J gene	D gene	CDR3 length	clone size	CDR3 protein	CDR3 DNA
TRBV5-5	TRBJ2-7	NA	14	NA	CASSSGTIMYEQYF	TGTGCCAGCAGCTCCGGGACAATTATGTACGAGCAGTACTTC
TRBV6-1	TRBJ2-6	TRBD1	18	NA	CASSDRGHWLSGANVLTF	TGTGCCAGCAGTGACAGGGGGCATTGGCTTTCTGGGGCCAACGTCCTGACTTTC
TRBV28	TRBJ2-1	TRBD2	17	NA	CASSGGLAGYRHNEQFF	TGTGCCAGCAGTGGGGGACTAGCGGGTTACCGCCATAATGAGCAGTTCTTC
TRBV7-9	TRBJ2-3	TRBD1	16	NA	CASSFGRDRGTGTQYF	TGTGCCAGCAGCTTCGGCCGGGACAGGGGCACCGGTACGCAGTATTTT
TRBV19	TRBJ1-5	NA	15	once	CASSISPGGNQPQHF	TGTGCCAGTAGTATCTCTCCCGGTGGCAATCAGCCCCAGCATTTT
TRBV10-2	TRBJ2-7	NA	13	NA	CAGSGGSSYEQYF	TGCGCCGGGTCAGGAGGTTCCTCCTACGAGCAGTACTTC
TRBV27	TRBJ1-5	NA	14	NA	CASSPREMVQPQHF	TGTGCCAGCAGTCCCCGGGAGATGGTTCAGCCCCAGCATTTT
TRBV11-2	TRBJ2-2	NA	14	NA	CASSPSGPGGELFF	TGTGCCAGCAGCCCGAGTGGGCCTGGGGGGGAGCTGTTTTTT
TRBV6-6	TRBJ2-7	TRBD1	14	NA	CASSYTGGTYEQYF	TGTGCCAGCAGCTATACAGGGGGAACCTACGAGCAGTACTTC
TRBV19	TRBJ1-5	NA	18	NA	CASTRGGFGGVSNQPQHF	TGTGCCAGTACCCGCGGGGGGTTTGGTGGGGTTAGCAATCAGCCCCAGCATTTT
TRBV3-1/TRBV3-2	TRBJ2-1	TRBD2	15	once	CASSQEAGGYNEQFF	TGTGCCAGCAGCCAAGAGGCGGGAGGGTACAATGAGCAGTTCTTC
TRBV28	TRBJ2-5	TRBD1	13	NA	CASSGTGRETQYF	TGTGCCAGCAGTGGGACAGGGAGGGAGACCCAGTACTTC
TRBV24-1	TRBJ2-7	TRBD1	13	once	CATSDLTDRGQYF	TGTGCCACCAGTGATTTAACGGACAGGGGGCAGTACTTC
TRBV11-2	TRBJ1-1	NA	15	NA	CASSPIQGVKTEAFF	TGTGCCAGCAGCCCGATCCAGGGTGTAAAAACTGAAGCTTTCTTT
TRBV15	TRBJ1-5	NA	18	NA	CATSRDTGGRGGNQPQHF	TGTGCCACCAGCAGAGATACGGGAGGGAGGGGTGGCAATCAGCCCCAGCATTTT
TRBV5-1	TRBJ1-1	NA	18	NA	CASNARSPGTLTNTEAFF	TGCGCCAGCAACGCCCGATCGCCGGGAACCTTAACGAACACTGAAGCTTTCTTT
TRBV18	TRBJ1-1	NA	13	NA	CASSQGENTEAFF	TGTGCCAGCTCACAGGGAGAAAACACTGAAGCTTTCTTT
TRBV10-1	TRBJ2-2	NA	16	NA	CASSESGLPNTGELFF	TGCGCCAGCAGTGAGTCGGGGCTCCCGAACACCGGGGAGCTGTTTTTT
TRBV29-1	TRBJ2-7	TRBD1	12	NA	CSAGTGAYEQYF	TGCAGCGCCGGGACAGGGGCCTACGAGCAGTACTTC
TRBV20-1	TRBJ2-5	NA	10	NA	CSGSWETQYF	TGCAGTGGGAGCTGGGAGACCCAGTACTTC
TRBV27	TRBJ1-1	NA	13	once	CASTESPGTEAFF	TGTGCCAGCACCGAGTCCCCGGGAACTGAAGCTTTCTTT
TRBV27	TRBJ2-2	TRBD2	16	NA	CASSLSGSPGTGELFF	TGTGCCAGCAGTTTGAGCGGGAGCCCCGGGACCGGGGAGCTGTTTTTT
TRBV6-5	TRBJ1-5	TRBD1	15	NA	CASRPTRTGFQPQHF	TGTGCCAGCAGACCCACACGGACAGGGTTCCAGCCCCAGCATTTT
TRBV21-1	TRBJ2-2	NA	22	NA	CASSKGSPPSGRPGENTGELFF	TGTGCCAGCAGCAAAGGTTCCCCTCCTAGCGGGAGACCCGGCGAGAACACCGGGGAGCTGTTTTTT
TRBV4-2	TRBJ2-1	TRBD1	15	NA	CASSPDRGLVNEQFF	TGTGCCAGCAGCCCCGACAGGGGGCTGGTGAATGAGCAGTTCTTC
TRBV6-5	TRBJ2-7	NA	13	NA	CASRRGRDYEQYF	TGTGCCAGCAGGCGAGGACGGGACTACGAGCAGTACTTC
TRBV4-1	TRBJ1-1	NA	16	NA	CASSPLAAGDNTEAFF	TGCGCCAGCAGCCCGCTGGCAGCAGGGGACAACACTGAAGCTTTCTTT
TRBV19	TRBJ1-4	NA	12	NA	CASRQNNEKLFF	TGTGCCAGTAGACAGAATAATGAAAAACTGTTTTTT
TRBV27	TRBJ2-7	TRBD1	17	NA	CASSTYRQGVGTYEQYF	TGTGCCAGCAGTACCTACCGACAGGGTGTGGGGACCTACGAGCAGTACTTC
TRBV11-2	TRBJ2-3	NA	16	NA	CASSYRSRLETDTQYF	TGTGCCAGCAGCTACCGGTCGAGACTAGAGACAGATACGCAGTATTTT
TRBV5-1	TRBJ2-5	TRBD2	15	once	CASSTGTSGEETQYF	TGCGCCAGCAGCACCGGGACTAGCGGGGAAGAGACCCAGTACTTC
TRBV11-2	TRBJ2-3	NA	15	NA	CASSLGPGETDTQYF	TGTGCCAGCAGCTTAGGCCCGGGAGAGACAGATACGCAGTATTTT
TRBV20-1	TRBJ2-7	NA	11	NA	CSARWGDEQYF	TGCAGTGCTAGATGGGGGGACGAGCAGTACTTC
TRBV6-5	TRBJ1-1	NA	12	NA	CASGRAAGEAFF	TGTGCCAGCGGACGAGCTGCGGGGGAAGCTTTCTTT
TRBV5-8	TRBJ2-3	TRBD1	16	NA	CASSMTGEYRTDTQYF	TGTGCCAGCAGCATGACAGGGGAGTACAGGACAGATACGCAGTATTTT
TRBV29-1	TRBJ2-5	TRBD2	14	NA	CSVDSSGSGETQYF	TGCAGCGTTGATTCCAGCGGGAGTGGGGAGACCCAGTACTTC
TRBV5-3	TRBJ1-2	TRBD1	15	NA	CAPSDRIERAYGYTF	TGTGCCCCCTCGGACAGGATCGAACGGGCCTATGGCTACACCTTC
TRBV7-9	TRBJ2-7	NA	15	NA	CASSLEAGFAYEQYF	TGTGCCAGCAGCTTAGAGGCAGGATTTGCCTACGAGCAGTACTTC
TRBV5-1	TRBJ2-3	TRBD2	15	NA	CASSYLADSTDTQYF	TGCGCCAGCAGTTATCTAGCGGATAGCACAGATACGCAGTATTTT
TRBV7-2	TRBJ1-1	NA	15	NA	CASSTGPQGGAEAFF	TGTGCCAGCAGCACGGGCCCCCAAGGGGGAGCTGAAGCTTTCTTT